This T cell receptor beta chain was recovered during a study of T cell changes during pregnancy in multiple sclerosis. Some clones are missing from TCRdb's copy, which holds only in-frame ones; the method was immunoSEQ multiplex PCR. Here the sample spans 35,000 or so clones, 92% being singletons. V lost 4 bases to trimming and J lost 3 bases, with 19 bases between them. CDR3 length: 16 amino acids. Germline CDR1 reads SGDLS; CDR2 reads YYNGEE. The V gene is TRBV9, the J gene TRBJ2-5; TRBD2 is a possible D gene (6 bases). Sequencing was performed on CD4+ T cells from peripheral blood mononuclear cells, taken after pregnancy. The sequence derives from a female donor with multiple sclerosis, enrolled in a pregnancy study. The CDR3 bases are TGTGCCAGCAGCCCCCGACGGGAGATCCTCAAAGAGACCCAGTACTTC. It is translated as CASSPRREILKETQYF.